The T cell receptor (beta chain) under discussion was sequenced for a study of tumor and adjacent non-tumor tissue in lung cancer. The library came from three nested PCR rounds adapted from ARM-PCR protocols. TCRdb re-derived calls from the multiplex PCR reads in MiXCR, one entry per CDR3 protein. The sample records about 200,000 distinct CDR3 sequences, 70% to 75% being singletons. The CDR3 is 14 residues long. Germline loops: CDR1 MDHEN, CDR2 SYDVKM. V lost 5 bases, J lost 8 bases, and 16 bases lay in between. No cell sorting was done before RNA was extracted from the tissue. The chain is built from TRBV28 and TRBJ2-1; tentative D call: TRBD1 (6 bases). The specimen was lung tumor tissue. The TCR comes from a man aged 55 to 70 with non-small cell lung cancer. CDR3: CASSPPQGLDEQFF. In DNA, the CDR3 is TGTGCCAGCAGTCCACCACAGGGTCTGGATGAGCAGTTCTTC.